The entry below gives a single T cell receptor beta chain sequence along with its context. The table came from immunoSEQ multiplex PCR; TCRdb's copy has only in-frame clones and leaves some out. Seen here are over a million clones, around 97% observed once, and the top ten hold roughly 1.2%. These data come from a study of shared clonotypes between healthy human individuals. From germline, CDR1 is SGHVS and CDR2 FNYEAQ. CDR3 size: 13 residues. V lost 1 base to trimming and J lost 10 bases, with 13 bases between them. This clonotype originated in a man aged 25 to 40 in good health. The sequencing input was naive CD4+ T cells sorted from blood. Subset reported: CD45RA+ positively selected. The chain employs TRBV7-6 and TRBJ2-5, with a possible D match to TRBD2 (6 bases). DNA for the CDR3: TGTGCCAGCAGCTTAGAACGCGGGATGGTCCAGTACTTC. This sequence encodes CASSLERGMVQYF. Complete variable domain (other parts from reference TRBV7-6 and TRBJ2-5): GAGVSQSPRYKVTKRGQDVALRCDPISGHVSLYWYRQALGQGPEFLTYFNYEAQQDKSGLPNDRFSAERPEGSISTLTIQRTEQRDSAMYRCASSLERGMVQYFGPGTRLLVL.